This T cell receptor beta chain was retrieved from a study of human T cells and chemical hapten exposure. Study-level findings and limits: Alopecia was present in the donors, so their immune response may differ from healthy people's. Higher patch test scores went with higher counts of PT1 expanded TCRs.

The study used a library that attached unique molecular identifiers to individual cDNA molecules. TCRdb re-called the RACE reads with MiXCR, one entry per CDR3 protein. Among 95,000 to 150,000 distinct CDR3 sequences, roughly 14% were seen once, and the ten largest hold around 2.8%. In this sample, this clonotype turned up many times. The antigen remains unidentified. Indicated time point: pre-sensitization, week 0. Indicated treatment: therapeutic diphenylcyclopropenone sensitization with weekly scalp DPC. The source of this sequence is a woman under 30 with alopecia areata. Some clones in this sample may be carry-over from other donors' samples. The source was whole blood, collected in connection with sensitization to the hapten diphenylcyclopropenone (DPC).

The CDR3 DNA reads TGCAGCGTTGCGGATAGGGGGCTCGGCGGCTACACCTTC. As protein: CSVADRGLGGYTF. The chain combines TRBV29-1 with TRBJ1-2, with 7 nucleotides matching TRBD1. The CDR3 is made up of 13 amino acids. Germline loops: CDR1 SQVTM, CDR2 ANQGSEA. Trimming at V came to 4 bases and at J to 8 bases, leaving 10 bases not matched to a gene.